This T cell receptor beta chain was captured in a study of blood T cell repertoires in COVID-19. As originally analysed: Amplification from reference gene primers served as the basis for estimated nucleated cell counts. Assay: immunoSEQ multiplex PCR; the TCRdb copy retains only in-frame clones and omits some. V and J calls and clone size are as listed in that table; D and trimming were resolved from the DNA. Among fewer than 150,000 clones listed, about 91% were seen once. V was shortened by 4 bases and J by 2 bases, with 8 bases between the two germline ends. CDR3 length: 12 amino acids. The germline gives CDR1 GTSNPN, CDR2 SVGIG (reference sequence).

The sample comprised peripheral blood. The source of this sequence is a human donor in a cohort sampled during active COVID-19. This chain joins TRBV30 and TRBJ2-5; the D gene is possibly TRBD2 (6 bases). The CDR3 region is CAWKGTQETQYF. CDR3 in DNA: TGTGCCTGGAAAGGGACTCAAGAGACCCAGTACTTC.